A single sample gave rise to the 11 T cell receptor beta chains below, sequenced in a study of OX40 agonist ivuxolimab in advanced cancers. Receptors were amplified or captured by the immunoSEQ multiplex PCR assay. TCRdb stores this immuneACCESS table with in-frame sequences only. Part of the clones is absent; in the studies checked, under half of the shortfall reflects unresolved V genes, and no reason is known for the rest. This sample lists some 100,000 clones; about nine tenths were detected once. More than 0.25% of the sample is taken by the ten largest. The sequencing used CD4+ or CD8+ T cells sorted from blood, collected in a trial of the OX40 agonist ivuxolimab. The receptors come from an adult with an advanced solid tumor such as melanoma, head and neck, liver or kidney cancer.

The chain uses TRBV6-6 and TRBJ2-7; maybe TRBD2 (6 bases). Germline V lookup: CDR1 MNHNY, CDR2 SVGAGI (reference sequence). The CDR3 has 15 residues. V lost 3 bases and J lost 2, with 14 bases in between. For the CDR3, the DNA is TGTGCCAGCAGTTATCTGGGCGGCGGGGCCTACGAGCAGTACTTC. Translating it yields CASSYLGGGAYEQYF.

This clone was observed a handful of times. The chain joins TRBV7-2 to TRBJ1-4; 9 nucleotides match TRBD1. V was clipped by 0 bases and J by 5 bases; unmatched bases: 4. The CDR3 contains 16 residues. Germline CDR1 and CDR2: SGHTA and FQGNSA. The CDR3 DNA follows: TGTGCCAGCAGCTTAGCGGTGGGACAGGGCAATGAAAAACTGTTTTTT. Translated, it gives CASSLAVGQGNEKLFF.

The chain carries TRBV7-9 and TRBJ2-5, with TRBD2 matching over 10 bases. The V segment lost 5 bases and the J segment 4 bases; nucleotides outside the gene matches: 7. Per germline, CDR1 SEHNR and CDR2 FQNEAQ (reference sequence). The CDR3 is 15 residues long. CDR3 residues: CASSILAGIGETQYF. DNA of the CDR3: TGTGCCAGCAGCATACTAGCGGGGATCGGAGAGACCCAGTACTTC.

Regarding this clone: The identical CDR3 is also encoded by other nucleotide sequences in the sample. The V call is TRBV7-9, the J call TRBJ1-5, with D perhaps matching TRBD1 (5 bases). In germline, CDR1 is SEHNR, CDR2 FQNEAQ (reference sequence). V was cut by 5 bases and J by 5 bases, with 19 bases left in between. CDR3 length: 16 amino acids. As DNA, the CDR3 is TGTGCCAGCAGCATAGGGGCGGCAGCGGGGGATCAGCCCCAGCATTTT. Protein product: CASSIGAAAGDQPQHF.

V and J are TRBV9 and TRBJ1-1; TRBD1 aligns across 9 bases. In germline, CDR1 is SGDLS, CDR2 YYNGEE. This CDR3 contains 15 residues. After removal of 2 bases from V and 1 base from J, the junction contained 3 bases not matched to a gene. The chain's CDR3 is CASSVGTGRNTEAFF. The CDR3 DNA is TGTGCCAGCAGCGTGGGGACAGGGCGGAACACTGAAGCTTTCTTT.

The chain employs TRBV7-9 and TRBJ2-7, with TRBD1 matching 9 bases. The ends lost 5 bases at V and 0 bases at J; junction bases unmatched: 5. The CDR3 loop spans 15 amino acids. The germline gives CDR1 SEHNR, CDR2 FQNEAQ (reference sequence). CDR3 in DNA: TGTGCCAGCAGCCCGGGACAGGGAAACTCCTACGAGCAGTACTTC. It is translated as CASSPGQGNSYEQYF. Looking up the rest from reference TRBV7-9 and TRBJ2-7 gives the full variable domain: DTGVSQNPRHKITKRGQNVTFRCDPISEHNRLYWYRQTLGQGPEFLTYFQNEAQLEKSRLLSDRFSAERPKGSFSTLEIQRTEQGDSAMYLCASSPGQGNSYEQYFGPGTRLTVT.

This sequence joins TRBV6-6 and TRBJ1-3, with D possibly TRBD1 on 6 matching bases. Germline CDR1 MNHNY, CDR2 SVGAGI (reference sequence). The length of the CDR3 is 15 residues. Between the trimmed V and J ends, which lost 6 bases and 1 base, there was a span of 13 bases. DNA for the CDR3: TGTGCCAGCAGACAGGGTACCGCGTCTGGAAACACCATATATTTT. It is translated as CASRQGTASGNTIYF.

J is TRBJ1-4 and V is TRBV29-1; D gene unclear. Germline V gives CDR1 SQVTM, CDR2 ANQGSEA. V was clipped by 7 bases and J by 7 bases, with 16 bases between them. The CDR3 has 13 amino acids. The CDR3 region has the DNA TGCAGCGGTAAAGATTCTAAGGGTGAAAAACTGTTTTTT. Translated: CSGKDSKGEKLFF.

This chain links TRBV2 with TRBJ1-2; a possible D gene is TRBD1 (6 bases). The CDR3 loop spans 13 amino acids. Germline-derived CDR1 and CDR2 are SNHLY and FYNNEI. Trimming pared 4 bases from V and 7 bases from J, leaving 13 bases between. CDR3 amino acids: CASSVQGMGGYTF. CDR3 coding DNA: TGTGCCAGCAGTGTACAGGGAATGGGTGGCTACACCTTC.

The chain carries TRBV19 and TRBJ1-5; D remains ambiguous. Trimming took 5 bases from V and 3 from J, leaving 8 bases between them. The CDR3 consists of 13 residues. Germline CDR1 and CDR2: LNHDA and SQIVND (reference sequence). The CDR3: CASSGRLNQPQHF. The DNA for the CDR3 is TGTGCCAGTAGTGGACGACTCAATCAGCCCCAGCATTTT.

The chain couples TRBV18 to TRBJ1-1; D remains ambiguous. The CDR3 consists of 14 residues. V was pared by 5 bases and J by 2 bases, with 12 bases between. CDR1 and CDR2 from the germline V gene are KGHSH and LQKENI. The CDR3 loop reads CASSMREVNTEAFF. CDR3 nucleotides: TGTGCCAGCTCAATGAGGGAAGTTAACACTGAAGCTTTCTTT.